These 13 T cell receptor beta chains share one sample of origin, sequenced in a study of response to subunit inactivated influenza vaccine. Each CDR3 protein gets one entry after TCRdb re-called the RT-PCR reads with MiXCR. The data show 550,000 to 600,000 distinct CDR3 sequences, with about 12% seen just once and roughly 10% held by the top ten. The source was PBMCs from blood, collected on the day of vaccination. These receptors were obtained from a man in his fifties or sixties who received an inactivated influenza vaccine.

The genes are TRBV28 and TRBJ2-4; 14 nucleotides align to TRBD2. The V and J ends lost 0 bases and 1 base, in that order; junction bases with no gene match: 8. CDR1 and CDR2 (germline): MDHEN, SYDVKM. The CDR3 extends over 20 amino acids. CDR3: CASSLWGTSGSGSAKNIQYF. The CDR3 DNA reads TGTGCCAGCAGTTTATGGGGGACTAGCGGGAGCGGCTCCGCCAAAAACATTCAGTACTTC.

This clonotype has only a few counts. The rearrangement links TRBV12-3 or TRBV12-4 to TRBJ2-7; 7 bases match TRBD1. The V gene end was trimmed by 5 bases and the J gene end by 3 bases; junction bases not matched to a gene: 10. The CDR3 runs to 15 residues. CDR3 sequence (DNA): TGTGCCAGCAGTAACAGCTTGACAGGGCGCTACGAGCAGTACTTC. This translates into CASSNSLTGRYEQYF.

In its sample, this clonotype was seen a few times. The chain has TRBV3-1 and TRBJ1-2, with D unclear. V dropped 0 bases and J dropped 3 bases, with 8 bases sitting between them. This CDR3 comprises 14 residues. The germline CDR1 and CDR2 sequences are LGHDT and YNNKEL (reference sequence). For the CDR3, the DNA is TGTGCCAGCAGCCAAGATGGAGGTTACTATGGCTACACCTTC. This sequence encodes CASSQDGGYYGYTF.

This clonotype appeared a few times. CDR3: CASSSRQGWRFF. CDR3 DNA sequence: TGTGCCAGCAGCTCAAGGCAGGGATGGCGGTTCTTC. The chain uses TRBV5-6 and TRBJ2-1, with a possible D match to TRBD1 (5 bases). This CDR3 is built from 12 residues. V lost 3 bases to trimming and J lost 15 bases, with 16 bases between them. Germline CDR1 and CDR2: SGHDT and YYEEEE.

This clonotype showed up many times. The rearrangement joins TRBV4-3 to TRBJ2-1; D remains unclear. CDR3 length: 13 residues. Germline V gives CDR1 LGHNA, CDR2 YSLEER. V was trimmed by 4 bases and J by 5 bases, leaving 9 bases between them. CDR3 loop: CASSLSLDNEQFF. As DNA, the CDR3 is TGCGCCAGCAGCCTGTCGCTCGACAATGAGCAGTTCTTC.

This clonotype was observed a handful of times. The chain joins TRBV7-2 to TRBJ1-5; D is undetermined. The germline gives CDR1 SGHTA, CDR2 FQGNSA. The ends were cut back, 0 bases at V and 0 bases at J, with 12 bases in the middle. This CDR3 region has 17 residues. The CDR3 protein is CASSLARGVSSNQPQHF. In DNA, the CDR3 is TGTGCCAGCAGCTTAGCCCGCGGGGTGAGTAGCAATCAGCCCCAGCATTTT.

This chain connects TRBV20-1 to TRBJ2-3; D not resolved. V was clipped by 5 bases and J by 0 bases, with 9 bases between them. Germline V lookup: CDR1 DFQATT, CDR2 SNEGSKA (reference sequence). This CDR3 spans 13 amino acids. The CDR3 DNA reads as TGCAGTGCTGTTCTAGGTAGCACAGATACGCAGTATTTT. Translation: CSAVLGSTDTQYF.

This clonotype came up many times. The chain employs TRBV10-3 and TRBJ2-1, with 12 bases identical to TRBD2. Trimming cost V 7 bases and J 6 bases; bases outside gene matches: 7. This CDR3 has 15 residues. From germline, CDR1 is ENHRY and CDR2 SYGVKD. The CDR3 region has the DNA TGTGCCATCACCACGACTAGCGGGAGCCGCAATGAGCAGTTCTTC. As protein: CAITTTSGSRNEQFF.

This clonotype appeared a few times. The J gene is TRBJ2-4, the V gene TRBV7-9; D unclear. CDR1 is SEHNR, CDR2 FQNEAQ, per germline (reference sequence). CDR3 length: 14 amino acids. V lost 6 bases to trimming and J lost 5 bases, with 14 bases between them. CDR3 in DNA: TGTGCCAGCAGTTCCTCTACAACTGAAAACATTCAGTACTTC. This translates into CASSSSTTENIQYF. Drawing the rest from reference TRBV7-9 and TRBJ2-4, the complete variable domain is DTGVSQNPRHKITKRGQNVTFRCDPISEHNRLYWYRQTLGQGPEFLTYFQNEAQLEKSRLLSDRFSAERPKGSFSTLEIQRTEQGDSAMYLCASSSSTTENIQYFGAGTRLSVL.

With regard to this clonotype: This may stem from a read error, because a much larger clone lies one nucleotide away. V gene TRBV20-1 combines with J gene TRBJ1-1, with unresolved D. The CDR3 is made up of 11 amino acids. Germline CDR1 and CDR2: DFQATT and SNEGSKA (reference sequence). CDR3 nucleotide sequence: TGCAGTGCTAGAGATGGACGAAAGAGTCTCTTT. Residues: CSARDGRKSLF.

V gene TRBV5-1 combines with J gene TRBJ1-1; 10 positions match TRBD1. Germline values: CDR1 SGHRS, CDR2 YFSETQ. Unmatched junction bases numbered 8, after V lost 0 bases and J lost 3 bases. CDR3 length: 17 amino acids. CDR3 bases: TGCGCCAGCAGCTTGGGGACAGGGGGAGTGTTCCACACTGAAGCTTTCTTT. Translation: CASSLGTGGVFHTEAFF. Supplemented by reference TRBV5-1 and TRBJ1-1, the full variable domain reads KAGVTQTPRYLIKTRGQQVTLSCSPISGHRSVSWYQQTPGQGLQFLFEYFSETQRNKGNFPGRFSGRQFSNSRSEMNVSTLELGDSALYLCASSLGTGGVFHTEAFFGQGTRLTVV.

The chain is built from TRBV12-3 or TRBV12-4 and TRBJ2-7; 8 positions agree with TRBD1. This CDR3 is 14 amino acids long. The V segment lost 5 bases and the J segment 5 bases; nucleotides outside the gene matches: 8. This CDR3 reads CASSDRQGTHEQYF. The DNA of the CDR3 is TGTGCCAGCAGTGATCGACAGGGGACCCACGAGCAGTACTTC.

The chain uses TRBV14 and TRBJ2-2; D might be TRBD2 (5 bases). The V and J ends lost 1 base and 1 base respectively, with 10 bases between them. The CDR3 spans 16 residues. Germline CDR1 and CDR2: SGHDN and FVKESK. CDR3 sequence: CASSQGASRNTGELFF. CDR3 DNA: TGTGCCAGCAGCCAAGGGGCTAGCCGGAACACCGGGGAGCTGTTTTTT.